These 11 T cell receptor beta chains originate from one sample sequenced in a study of cytomegalovirus exposure and HLA in healthy donors (dated by TCRdb to about 2017). Library creation used the immunoSEQ multiplex PCR assay. For the multiplex PCR, a mixture combining 60 forward primers for TCR Vbeta segments and 13 reverse primers for TCR Jbeta segments was used. The table comes from immuneACCESS by way of TCRdb, which keeps in-frame sequences with V and J called. Part of the clones is missing from these tables; in studies checked, under half for an unresolved V gene and the rest for unknown reasons. In this sample the table shows 150,000 to 200,000 clones, 70% to 85% of which occur a single time. The ten largest clones represent around 5% of the sample. The sequencing sample was made of PBMCs. The origin of the receptors is a man between 18 and 35 years old in good health and CMV-seronegative.

This chain uses TRBV7-6 with TRBJ1-1; 9 nucleotides align to TRBD1. The germline gives CDR1 SGHVS, CDR2 FNYEAQ. CDR3 length: 16 residues. The trim removed 5 bases at V and 1 base at J, leaving 8 bases unmatched. The CDR3 coding sequence is TGTGCCAGCAGCAACAGATACAGGGGGCGGAACACTGAAGCTTTCTTT. This codes for CASSNRYRGRNTEAFF.

The chain has TRBV29-1 and TRBJ2-1; D might be TRBD1 (9 bases). The CDR3 is 14 residues long. The germline V gene encodes CDR1 SQVTM and CDR2 ANQGSEA. V was cut by 6 bases and J by 3 bases, with 15 bases left in between. CDR3 in DNA: TGCAGCGTCGGGAGGGGACAGGGCTACAATGAGCAGTTCTTC. Its protein product is CSVGRGQGYNEQFF.

The chain combines TRBV7-9 with TRBJ2-1; 8 nucleotides line up with TRBD2. The CDR3 totals 16 residues. CDR1 SEHNR and CDR2 FQNEAQ come from the germline V gene (reference sequence). Trimming took 4 bases from V and 1 from J; bases not matched to a gene: 6. CDR3 DNA: TGTGCCAGCAGCTCACGGACTAGCCGATCCTACAATGAGCAGTTCTTC. Translated, it gives CASSSRTSRSYNEQFF.

This clone was counted only a few times. This chain links TRBV4-3 with TRBJ1-2; unclear D gene. The CDR3 is 14 residues long. The germline V and J ends were trimmed by 0 bases and 8 bases, with 13 bases remaining between them. From germline, CDR1 is LGHNA and CDR2 YSLEER. The CDR3 region is CASSQDLWTMGYTF. The DNA of the CDR3 is TGCGCCAGCAGCCAAGATCTCTGGACTATGGGCTACACCTTC.

The chain combines TRBV6-5 with TRBJ2-5; a weak D match, TRBD1 (6 bases). Between the trimmed V and J ends, which lost 0 bases and 6 bases, there was a span of 14 bases. Germline values: CDR1 MNHEY, CDR2 SVGAGI. This CDR3 has 15 amino acids. DNA for the CDR3: TGTGCCAGCAGTTACTCGCAGGACAGACGGCAGACCCAGTACTTC. Amino acid sequence: CASSYSQDRRQTQYF.

Regarding this clone: One end of the junction does not line up with germline, which may come from a read error. The V call is TRBV7-9, the J call TRBJ2-5, with 7 bases matching TRBD1. The CDR3 spans 13 residues. Germline V CDR1 and CDR2: SEHNR, FQNEAQ (reference sequence). The CDR3 here is CSSSLGTERGQYF. The DNA for the CDR3 is TGTTCCAGCAGCCTCGGGACAGAACGAGGCCAGTACTTC.

The CDR3: CASRPGVGEQYF. The DNA for the CDR3 is TGTGCCAGTAGGCCCGGGGTGGGTGAGCAGTACTTC. The chain couples TRBV19 to TRBJ2-7; D may be TRBD2 (5 bases). This CDR3 contains 12 residues. Germline V lookup: CDR1 LNHDA, CDR2 SQIVND (reference sequence). Deletions cut 6 bases from V and 7 bases from J, with 13 bases between.

The chain links TRBV7-9 to TRBJ1-2; the match to TRBD1 covers 9 bases. Looked up from germline, CDR1 is SEHNR and CDR2 is FQNEAQ (reference sequence). The CDR3 spans 12 residues. The J segment lost 8 bases and the V segment lost 6 bases, leaving 4 bases of the junction unmatched. CDR3: CASRDRGEGYTF. CDR3 DNA sequence: TGTGCCAGCAGGGACAGGGGCGAAGGCTACACCTTC. Full variable domain (rest looked up from reference TRBV7-9 and TRBJ1-2): DTGVSQNPRHKITKRGQNVTFRCDPISEHNRLYWYRQTLGQGPEFLTYFQNEAQLEKSRLLSDRFSAERPKGSFSTLEIQRTEQGDSAMYLCASRDRGEGYTFGSGTRLTVV.

The rearrangement uses TRBV5-1 and TRBJ2-3, with 7 bases that match TRBD2. CDR3 size: 14 residues. Germline V gene lookup returns CDR1 SGHRS and CDR2 YFSETQ. Trimming removed 1 base from V and 2 bases from J; junction bases left unmatched: 1. CDR3 sequence: CASSLSGTTDTQYF. The CDR3 nucleotides read TGCGCCAGCAGCTTGAGCGGGACCACAGATACGCAGTATTTT.

The chain combines TRBV6-5 with TRBJ1-1; D is possibly TRBD1 (5 bases). Trimming shortened V by 4 bases and J by 2 bases, and 11 bases separated the two germline ends. CDR3 length: 14 residues. Germline V lookup: CDR1 MNHEY, CDR2 SVGAGI. CDR3 sequence: CASSLVTDNTEAFF. The CDR3 DNA is TGTGCCAGCAGTTTGGTGACAGATAACACTGAAGCTTTCTTT.

V usage is TRBV7-9 and J usage is TRBJ2-2, with a tentative D call TRBD2 (7 bases). The CDR3 has 16 amino acids. The V end lost 5 bases, the J end lost 6 bases, and 19 bases lay between the germline ends. Per germline, CDR1 SEHNR and CDR2 FQNEAQ (reference sequence). The CDR3 nucleotides are TGTGCCAGCAGCCAGGGGAGGGACCAGAGGGCCGGGGAGCTGTTTTTT. Protein: CASSQGRDQRAGELFF.